Listed below are T cell receptor beta chains from one sample, sequenced in a study of shared clonotypes between healthy human individuals. Assay used: immunoSEQ multiplex PCR; TCRdb lists only in-frame clones, some missing. The sample records 700,000 to 950,000 clones, approximately 96% being singletons. Sequencing was carried out using naive CD8+ T cells sorted from blood. The receptors were sampled from a man aged 25 to 40 in good health. Each CDR3 is given with its conserved first and last residue. The D gene is left open where the match is weak. Only some rows state a clone size, as once, few, many or a class for expanded clones.

TRBV7-6	-	TRBJ2-7	-	CASSYYSGTYEQYF	TGTGCCAGCAGCTACTATAGCGGAACCTACGAGCAGTACTTC
TRBV9	-	TRBJ2-5	-	CASSAINTGHRETQYF	TGTGCCAGCAGCGCCATTAACACAGGCCACCGAGAGACCCAGTACTTC
TRBV9	-	TRBJ1-1	-	CASSPGRTRWEAFF	TGTGCCAGCAGTCCCGGACGGACACGATGGGAAGCTTTCTTT
TRBV25-1	-	TRBJ2-1	-	CASSDLRYEQFF	TGTGCCAGCAGTGATTTGCGTTATGAGCAGTTCTTC
TRBV6-6	-	TRBJ1-5	-	CASSYGGGPQHF	TGTGCCAGCAGTTACGGGGGCGGTCCCCAGCATTTT
TRBV6-5	TRBD1	TRBJ2-2	-	CASSYALQGASGELFF	TGTGCCAGCAGTTACGCCCTCCAGGGGGCGTCCGGGGAGCTGTTTTTT
TRBV4-1	TRBD1	TRBJ1-5	-	CASSQLGQGAGQPQHF	TGCGCCAGCAGCCAACTAGGACAGGGGGCTGGTCAGCCCCAGCATTTT
TRBV19	-	TRBJ1-1	-	CASTTSGRRDTEAFF	TGTGCCAGTACCACATCTGGGCGCCGGGACACTGAAGCTTTCTTT
TRBV5-1	TRBD2	TRBJ2-2	-	CASSLGLAGTGELFF	TGCGCCAGCAGCTTGGGGTTAGCGGGAACCGGGGAGCTGTTTTTT
TRBV11-3	TRBD1	TRBJ2-3	-	CASSPRTGGTDTQYF	TGTGCCAGCAGCCCACGGACAGGGGGCACAGATACGCAGTATTTT
TRBV5-6	-	TRBJ1-2	-	CASSPGRTNYGYTF	TGTGCCAGCAGCCCGGGACGGACAAACTATGGCTACACCTTC
TRBV28	TRBD1	TRBJ1-5	-	CASSSGGQWSQPQHF	TGTGCCAGCAGTTCGGGGGGACAGTGGAGTCAGCCCCAGCATTTT
TRBV6-1	-	TRBJ2-5	-	CASERQPGKTQYF	TGTGCCAGCGAAAGACAGCCAGGGAAGACCCAGTACTTC
TRBV27	-	TRBJ2-1	-	CASKGLSSYNEQFF	TGTGCCTCCAAGGGGCTGAGCTCCTACAATGAGCAGTTCTTC
TRBV13	TRBD1	TRBJ2-3	once	CASRLRDRATDTQYF	TGTGCCAGCAGATTAAGGGACAGGGCCACAGATACGCAGTATTTT
TRBV21-1	-	TRBJ2-3	-	CASSNGLSGVANSDTQYF	TGTGCCAGCAGCAACGGTCTGAGTGGGGTAGCAAACTCGGATACGCAGTATTTT
TRBV27	-	TRBJ2-7	-	CASSFVLPYSYEQYF	TGTGCCAGCAGTTTCGTTCTGCCTTACTCCTACGAGCAGTACTTC
TRBV6-5	-	TRBJ2-3	-	CASIPERGSTDTQYF	TGTGCCAGCATCCCAGAAAGGGGAAGCACAGATACGCAGTATTTT
TRBV19	-	TRBJ1-4	-	CASSISVTNEKLFF	TGTGCCAGTAGTATCTCAGTCACTAATGAAAAACTGTTTTTT
TRBV28	-	TRBJ2-7	-	CASSLRQYYEQYF	TGTGCCAGCAGTCTACGACAGTACTACGAGCAGTACTTC
TRBV19	-	TRBJ2-1	-	CASSILKGWEQFF	TGTGCCAGTAGTATCCTTAAGGGTTGGGAGCAGTTCTTC
TRBV5-5	TRBD1	TRBJ2-5	-	CASSRGQEETQYF	TGTGCCAGCAGCCGTGGACAGGAAGAGACCCAGTACTTC
TRBV27	TRBD1	TRBJ2-7	-	CASSMGQGNEQYF	TGTGCCAGCAGTATGGGACAGGGAAACGAGCAGTACTTC
TRBV19	-	TRBJ1-1	-	CASKDKMNTEAFF	TGTGCCTCTAAGGACAAAATGAACACTGAAGCTTTCTTT
TRBV9	TRBD1	TRBJ2-1	-	CASSPPGQGTYNEQFF	TGTGCCAGCAGCCCCCCGGGACAGGGTACCTACAATGAGCAGTTCTTC
TRBV13	TRBD2	TRBJ2-3	-	CASSKGTSGSEDTQYF	TGTGCCAGCAGCAAAGGGACTAGCGGGAGTGAAGATACGCAGTATTTT
TRBV6-6	-	TRBJ1-1	-	CASSYSDMFTEAFF	TGTGCCAGCAGTTACTCGGATATGTTCACTGAAGCTTTCTTT